The 25 T cell receptor beta chains reported below all come from one sample, sequenced in a study of blood T cell repertoires in COVID-19. Here immunoSEQ multiplex PCR was the method, and the copy in TCRdb shows in-frame clones only, minus some. Among a few hundred thousand clones, about 88% were seen once, and the ten largest hold 1.4% to 1.5%. Sequencing was performed on PBMCs or T cells enriched from blood (not recorded which). The receptor source for this set is a woman aged 18-29 years who had been exposed to COVID-19.

This chain links TRBV10-2 with TRBJ2-1, with D unclear. V lost 4 bases to trimming and J lost 8 bases, with 12 bases between them. From germline, CDR1 is WSHSY and CDR2 SAAADI. CDR3 length: 13 residues. CDR3 nucleotides: TGCGCCAGCAGTGGATACGCGGCAGATGAGCAGTTCTTC. Translating gives CASSGYAADEQFF.

The sample holds a few counts of this clone. The rearrangement joins TRBV5-5 to TRBJ1-5; tentatively, D is TRBD1 (5 bases). Germline assignment: CDR1 SGHKS and CDR2 YYEKEE (reference sequence). The CDR3 totals 16 residues. Trimming shortened V by 0 bases and J by 6 bases, and 16 bases separated the two germline ends. CDR3: CASSLGLREYFQPQHF. CDR3 nucleotide sequence: TGTGCCAGCAGCTTGGGGCTCAGGGAATATTTTCAGCCCCAGCATTTT.

The chain employs TRBV28 and TRBJ1-2; 7 bases map to TRBD1. This CDR3 contains 13 residues. The germline V gene encodes CDR1 MDHEN and CDR2 SYDVKM. Trimming cost V 8 bases and J 6 bases; bases outside gene matches: 9. CDR3 sequence: CASRETGLDGYTF. The DNA of the CDR3 is TGTGCCAGCCGAGAGACAGGGCTCGATGGCTACACCTTC.

The genes are TRBV24-1 and TRBJ2-2; 13 positions agree with TRBD2. The V and J ends lost 6 bases and 4 bases, in that order; junction bases with no gene match: 7. There are 17 residues in the CDR3. Germline CDR1 is KGHDR and CDR2 is SFDVKD. Here the CDR3 reads CATSRLAGGLSTGELFF. The CDR3 DNA reads TGTGCCACCAGTCGACTAGCGGGAGGTCTATCCACCGGGGAGCTGTTTTTT.

The V and J genes are TRBV28 and TRBJ2-2; D gene ambiguous. Trimming left V 5 bases short and J 5 bases short, with 12 bases between. CDR3 size: 14 residues. CDR1 is MDHEN, CDR2 SYDVKM, per germline. The DNA of the CDR3 is TGTGCCAGCAGTCCCCCCCCGGAGACCGGGGAGCTGTTTTTT. Protein product: CASSPPPETGELFF.

This clone appeared a single time. The V and J genes are TRBV19 and TRBJ1-5; D remains ambiguous. The V end was cut by 3 bases, the J end by 1 base, with 7 bases between. The germline V gene has CDR1 LNHDA and CDR2 SQIVND (reference sequence). The CDR3 covers 14 residues. The CDR3 coding sequence is TGTGCCAGTAGTATGTCGGGGAGCAATCAGCCCCAGCATTTT. This gives the protein CASSMSGSNQPQHF.

V and J are TRBV27 and TRBJ1-5, with 7 positions matching TRBD1. Germline V lookup: CDR1 MNHEY, CDR2 SMNVEV (reference sequence). The CDR3 contains 15 residues. The J segment lost 4 bases and the V segment lost 3 bases, leaving 6 bases of the junction unmatched. This chain's CDR3 is CASSFEGARNQPQHF. DNA for the CDR3: TGTGCCAGCAGTTTCGAGGGGGCTAGAAATCAGCCCCAGCATTTT.

This clone was seen just once. The rearrangement uses TRBV5-4 and TRBJ2-5, with 9 positions matching TRBD2. V shed 2 bases, J shed 5 bases, and the junction held 19 bases outside the gene matches. This CDR3 is 19 amino acids long. Germline lookup yields CDR1 SGHNT and CDR2 YYREEE (reference sequence). CDR3 sequence (DNA): TGTGCCAGCAGCTTCCACCCGTTTCGGGGGCGGGAGGGCCGCGAGACCCAGTACTTC. Its protein is CASSFHPFRGREGRETQYF.

The rearrangement uses TRBV6-5 and TRBJ2-1; TRBD2 matches at 10 bases. From germline, CDR1 is MNHEY and CDR2 SVGAGI. V was pared by 5 bases and J by 3 bases, with 4 bases of the junction left unmatched. The CDR3 sequence is 15 residues long. CDR3 coding DNA: TGTGCCAGCAGTCAACTAGCGGGGAACTACAATGAGCAGTTCTTC. Protein: CASSQLAGNYNEQFF.

J is TRBJ2-5 and V is TRBV5-1, with 10 positions matching TRBD2. Germline assignment: CDR1 SGHRS and CDR2 YFSETQ. With 4 bases clipped from V and 1 base from J, the junction kept 7 bases outside the gene matches. The CDR3 has 16 amino acids. In DNA form, the CDR3 reads TGCGCCAGCAGCCGTAGCGGGGGGTCCCTCCAAGAGACCCAGTACTTC. It encodes CASSRSGGSLQETQYF.

V gene TRBV7-9 combines with J gene TRBJ2-7; TRBD1 matches 7 bases. CDR1 SEHNR and CDR2 FQNEAQ come from the germline V gene (reference sequence). Losses at the gene ends were 7 bases for V and 0 bases for J; bases not matched to a gene: 9. The CDR3 length is 15 residues. CDR3 bases: TGTGCCAGCACCCGGGACGACAGGGACTCCTACGAGCAGTACTTC. Protein sequence: CASTRDDRDSYEQYF. Full variable domain (outside the CDR3, taken from reference TRBV7-9 and TRBJ2-7): DTGVSQNPRHKITKRGQNVTFRCDPISEHNRLYWYRQTLGQGPEFLTYFQNEAQLEKSRLLSDRFSAERPKGSFSTLEIQRTEQGDSAMYLCASTRDDRDSYEQYFGPGTRLTVT.

The chain links TRBV6-2 or TRBV6-3 to TRBJ2-7, with D perhaps matching TRBD2 (6 bases). The CDR3 has 14 residues. V lost 0 bases and J 2 bases, leaving 8 bases between the germline ends. The germline V gene has CDR1 MNHEY and CDR2 SVGEGT. The CDR3 sequence: CASSYSRGPYEQYF. The CDR3 nucleotides are TGTGCCAGCAGTTACTCGCGGGGACCCTACGAGCAGTACTTC.

This clone has only a few counts. The J gene is TRBJ2-7, the V gene TRBV10-3, with D possibly TRBD2 on 5 matching bases. Germline CDR1 and CDR2: ENHRY and SYGVKD. The CDR3 totals 15 residues. Trimming shortened V by 6 bases and J by 0 bases, and 15 bases separated the two germline ends. The CDR3 coding sequence is TGTGCCATCAGCAGCGGCGGCTTGAGCTCCTACGAGCAGTACTTC. This codes for CAISSGGLSSYEQYF.

The chain couples TRBV19 to TRBJ1-1; D call uncertain. The CDR3 totals 14 residues. Germline CDR1 reads LNHDA; CDR2 reads SQIVND (reference sequence). Trimming took off 5 bases at V and 0 bases at J, with 10 bases between the two ends. CDR3 protein: CASSPGVLNTEAFF. The CDR3 bases are TGTGCCAGTAGTCCCGGGGTATTGAACACTGAAGCTTTCTTT.

The chain is built from TRBV18 and TRBJ2-7, with 7 positions matching TRBD2. The CDR3 covers 16 residues. V shed 0 bases, J shed 2 bases, and the junction held 7 bases outside the gene matches. Germline V gives CDR1 KGHSH, CDR2 LQKENI. The chain's CDR3 is CASSPPSGATTYEQYF. CDR3 DNA sequence: TGTGCCAGCTCACCACCGAGCGGGGCGACAACCTACGAGCAGTACTTC.

The gene calls are TRBV14 and TRBJ2-2; weak D call: TRBD2 (7 bases). This CDR3 region has 15 residues. Germline CDR1 reads SGHDN; CDR2 reads FVKESK. V lost 0 bases and J lost 4, with 9 bases in between. CDR3 loop: CASSQEGGGTGELFF. DNA of the CDR3: TGTGCCAGCAGCCAAGAGGGAGGGGGCACCGGGGAGCTGTTTTTT.

The chain uses TRBV2 and TRBJ1-6; 8 bases are a match to TRBD1. Germline V lookup: CDR1 SNHLY, CDR2 FYNNEI. The CDR3 loop spans 13 amino acids. J lost 10 bases, V lost 6 bases, and 5 bases had no gene match. CDR3 DNA: TGTGCCAGCAGCCGGACAGGGTCCTCACCCCTCCACTTT. It encodes CASSRTGSSPLHF. The full variable domain, its missing parts supplied by reference TRBV2 and TRBJ1-6, is EPEVTQTPSHQVTQMGQEVILRCVPISNHLYFYWYRQILGQKVEFLVSFYNNEISEKSEIFDDQFSVERPDGSNFTLKIRSTKLEDSAMYFCASSRTGSSPLHFGNGTRLTVT.

This chain joins TRBV2 and TRBJ2-7; perhaps TRBD1 as D (6 bases). CDR3 length: 17 residues. Germline values: CDR1 SNHLY, CDR2 FYNNEI. V was shortened by 7 bases and J by 0 bases, with 22 bases between the two germline ends. In nucleotides, the CDR3 is TGTGCCAGCACCCCCCAGTATCGGACAGCCATCTCCTACGAGCAGTACTTC. Protein product: CASTPQYRTAISYEQYF.

This chain links TRBV7-2 with TRBJ1-5; possibly TRBD1 for D (5 bases). Germline-derived CDR1 and CDR2 are SGHTA and FQGNSA. V gave up 1 base and J gave up 7 bases, with 11 bases separating them. The CDR3 covers 14 residues. Here the CDR3 reads CASSLVGGEQPQHF. The CDR3 DNA follows: TGTGCCAGCAGCTTAGTTGGGGGGGAACAGCCCCAGCATTTT.

V and J are TRBV19 and TRBJ2-7; TRBD1 aligns across 7 bases. The trim removed 10 bases at V and 5 bases at J, leaving 11 bases unmatched. Germline V CDR1 and CDR2: LNHDA, SQIVND (reference sequence). CDR3 length: 13 amino acids. CDR3 sequence reads: CATSIGGWDEQYF. CDR3 nucleotides: TGTGCCACCTCGATAGGGGGCTGGGACGAGCAGTACTTC.

This chain uses TRBV15 with TRBJ1-1; D not certain. The CDR3 is 11 amino acids. Trimming shortened V by 8 bases and J by 3 bases, and 7 bases separated the two germline ends. The germline V gene has CDR1 LNHNV and CDR2 YYDKDF (reference sequence). The CDR3 loop reads CATGRDTEAFF. CDR3 nucleotides: TGTGCCACCGGTCGGGACACTGAAGCTTTCTTT.

The CDR3 loop reads CSAYDNREAFF. The CDR3 coding sequence is TGCAGTGCTTACGACAACAGGGAAGCTTTCTTT. The rearrangement links TRBV20-1 to TRBJ1-1; weak D call: TRBD1 (5 bases). The CDR3 has 11 residues. In germline, CDR1 is DFQATT, CDR2 SNEGSKA (reference sequence). V lost 5 bases to trimming and J lost 8 bases, with 12 bases between them.

V and J are TRBV24-1 and TRBJ2-1, with 8 bases aligning to TRBD2. J was trimmed by 4 bases and V by 1 base; bases with no gene match: 5. This CDR3 spans 16 amino acids. The germline CDR1 and CDR2 sequences are KGHDR and SFDVKD. For the CDR3, the DNA is TGTGCCACCAGTGATTTAGCTAGCGGGCAATACAATGAGCAGTTCTTC. Protein sequence: CATSDLASGQYNEQFF.

The sample holds a few counts of this clone. V gene TRBV28 combines with J gene TRBJ1-6; 8 bases line up with TRBD1. CDR1 is MDHEN, CDR2 SYDVKM, per germline. V lost 8 bases, J lost 7 bases, and 10 bases stayed unmatched. The CDR3 is made up of 15 amino acids. CDR3 sequence (DNA): TGTGCCAGCCTACAGGGGGGCCGAGGGAATTCACCCCTCCACTTT. It translates to CASLQGGRGNSPLHF.

The sample holds one count of this clone. The chain uses TRBV18 and TRBJ1-1, with D possibly matching TRBD1 (5 bases). V was shortened by 1 base and J by 5 bases, with 8 bases between the two germline ends. Germline V gives CDR1 KGHSH, CDR2 LQKENI. This CDR3 spans 13 amino acids. As DNA, the CDR3 is TGTGCCAGCTCACCACGATCAGGGACTGAAGCTTTCTTT. It codes for CASSPRSGTEAFF.